Shown below are 11 T cell receptor beta chains from a single sample sequenced in a study of PD-1 blockade in classical Hodgkin lymphoma. Noted time point: cycle 4 day 1 (C4D1), after less than 7 weeks of nivolumab. There was relapse after autologous stem cell transplantation in every patient, and there was variation in brentuximab vedotin exposure. Data came from immunoSEQ multiplex PCR; TCRdb stores just in-frame clones and leaves some out. The sample records about 93,000 clones, roughly 73% being singletons. Sequenced material: peripheral blood mononuclear cells (PBMCs), taken before the fourth cycle of nivolumab. The receptors come from a human donor with classical Hodgkin lymphoma.

V usage is TRBV5-1 and J usage is TRBJ2-7; 10 nucleotides align to TRBD2. Trimming removed 1 base from V and 6 bases from J; junction bases left unmatched: 7. The germline V gene encodes CDR1 SGHRS and CDR2 YFSETQ. The length of the CDR3 is 15 residues. The CDR3 DNA sequence: TGCGCCAGCAGCTTGACTAGCGGGGTGGCAGGCGAGCAGTACTTC. Translated: CASSLTSGVAGEQYF.

The chain employs TRBV28 and TRBJ1-2, with 11 positions matching TRBD1. V lost 2 bases and J lost 8; bases outside the gene matches: 13. The CDR3 has 17 residues. From germline, CDR1 is MDHEN and CDR2 SYDVKM. The CDR3 sequence: CASSLGGQGAINEGYTF. Written as DNA, the CDR3 is TGTGCCAGCAGTTTAGGAGGACAGGGGGCGATCAATGAAGGCTACACCTTC.

This chain links TRBV10-3 with TRBJ2-1; unclear D gene. V was clipped by 10 bases and J by 4 bases, with 14 bases between them. CDR1 and CDR2 (germline): ENHRY, SYGVKD. This CDR3 region has 13 residues. The CDR3 nucleotides read TGTGCCACCTACGAGCCAGCGTACAATGAGCAGTTCTTC. Its translation is CATYEPAYNEQFF.

This chain uses TRBV5-1 with TRBJ2-2; TRBD1 matches 7 bases. The V gene's germline CDR1 is SGHRS and CDR2 YFSETQ. The CDR3 is made up of 14 amino acids. Losses at the gene ends were 9 bases for V and 0 bases for J; bases not matched to a gene: 5. This CDR3 is CATSTGPNTGELFF. The CDR3 bases are TGCGCCACCTCGACAGGGCCGAACACCGGGGAGCTGTTTTTT.

In its sample, this clone was seen many times. V is TRBV7-8 and J is TRBJ1-2; D may be TRBD1 (5 bases). Germline-derived CDR1 and CDR2 are SGHVS and FQNEAQ. The V and J ends lost 1 base and 7 bases respectively, with 13 bases between them. The CDR3 runs 14 residues. CDR3 in DNA: TGTGCCAGCAGCTTAGTACAGGCGGTCGGTGGCTACACCTTC. Translation gives CASSLVQAVGGYTF.

V gene TRBV18 combines with J gene TRBJ1-5; TRBD1 matches at 8 bases. V was clipped by 4 bases and J by 0 bases; unmatched bases: 5. CDR1 is KGHSH and CDR2 is LQKENI in the germline V gene. The CDR3 spans 16 residues. This CDR3 is CASSQGTGFSNQPQHF. DNA of the CDR3: TGTGCCAGCTCACAAGGGACAGGATTTAGCAATCAGCCCCAGCATTTT.

The chain is built from TRBV7-3 and TRBJ2-2; the D gene is possibly TRBD2 (5 bases). From germline, CDR1 is SGHTA and CDR2 FQGTGA. This CDR3 contains 13 residues. V lost 2 bases, J lost 6 bases, and 7 bases lay in between. CDR3 protein: CASSLAGAGELFF. The CDR3 DNA follows: TGTGCCAGCAGCTTAGCCGGGGCCGGGGAGCTGTTTTTT.

The V and J genes are TRBV7-8 and TRBJ2-7; D not resolved. The CDR3 runs 12 residues. Germline lookup yields CDR1 SGHVS and CDR2 FQNEAQ. Trimming pared 1 base from V and 7 bases from J, leaving 8 bases between. CDR3 sequence (DNA): TGTGCCAGCAGCTTAGTGGTCTGGGAGCAGTACTTC. It is translated as CASSLVVWEQYF.

This sequence joins TRBV30 and TRBJ1-4; D is unresolved. V lost 2 bases, J lost 3 bases, and 13 bases lay in between. This CDR3 comprises 15 residues. CDR1 is GTSNPN, CDR2 SVGIG, per germline (reference sequence). The CDR3 here is CAWSLNWRPNEKLFF. The DNA for the CDR3 is TGTGCCTGGAGTTTGAACTGGCGTCCTAATGAAAAACTGTTTTTT.

V is TRBV30 and J is TRBJ1-4; weak D call: TRBD1 (6 bases). The CDR3 spans 13 residues. V gave up 8 bases and J gave up 5 bases, with 15 bases separating them. CDR1 is GTSNPN and CDR2 is SVGIG in the germline V gene (reference sequence). CDR3 nucleotides: TGTGCCCAACAGGGACACGGGAATGAAAAACTGTTTTTT. Translation gives CAQQGHGNEKLFF.

The V gene is TRBV6-1, the J gene TRBJ1-2; D is uncertain. The CDR3 totals 13 residues. The germline V gene encodes CDR1 MNHNS and CDR2 SASEGT. V gave up 3 bases and J gave up 4 bases, with 9 bases separating them. DNA for the CDR3: TGTGCCAGCAGTGACACCTTCTTCTATGGCTACACCTTC. Residues: CASSDTFFYGYTF.